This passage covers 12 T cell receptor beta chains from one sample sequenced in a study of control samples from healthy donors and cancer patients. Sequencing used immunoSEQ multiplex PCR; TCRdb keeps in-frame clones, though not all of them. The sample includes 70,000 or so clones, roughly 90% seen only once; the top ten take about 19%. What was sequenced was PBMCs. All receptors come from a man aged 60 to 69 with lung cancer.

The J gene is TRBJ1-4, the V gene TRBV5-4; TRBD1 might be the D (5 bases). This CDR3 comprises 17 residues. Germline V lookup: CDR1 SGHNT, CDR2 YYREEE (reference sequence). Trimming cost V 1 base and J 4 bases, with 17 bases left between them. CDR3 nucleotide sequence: TGTGCCAGCAGCTTGAATTTTGGTTACGGGGGTAATGAAAAACTGTTTTTT. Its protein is CASSLNFGYGGNEKLFF. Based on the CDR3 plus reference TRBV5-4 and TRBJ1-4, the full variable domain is ETGVTQSPTHLIKTRGQQVTLRCSSQSGHNTVSWYQQALGQGPQFIFQYYREEENGRGNFPPRFSGLQFPNYSSELNVNALELDDSALYLCASSLNFGYGGNEKLFFGSGTQLSVL.

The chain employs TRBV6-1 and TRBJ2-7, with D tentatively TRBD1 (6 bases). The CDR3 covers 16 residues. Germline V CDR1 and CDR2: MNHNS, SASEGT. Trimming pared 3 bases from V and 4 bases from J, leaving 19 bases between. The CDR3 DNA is TGTGCCAGCAGTGAGGGCCTCGCAGGGGCTGAATACGAGCAGTACTTC. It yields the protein CASSEGLAGAEYEQYF.

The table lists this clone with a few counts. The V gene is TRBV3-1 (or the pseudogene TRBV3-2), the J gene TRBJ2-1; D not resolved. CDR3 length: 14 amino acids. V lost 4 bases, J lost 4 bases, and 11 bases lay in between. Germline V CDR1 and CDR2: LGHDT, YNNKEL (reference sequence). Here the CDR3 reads CASSLLGRYNEQFF. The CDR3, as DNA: TGTGCCAGCAGCCTGCTGGGTCGATACAATGAGCAGTTCTTC.

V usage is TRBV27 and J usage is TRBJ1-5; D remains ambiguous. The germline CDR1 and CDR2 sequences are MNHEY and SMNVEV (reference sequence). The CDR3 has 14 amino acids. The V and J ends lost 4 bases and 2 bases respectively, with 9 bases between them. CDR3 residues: CASSYQSGNQPQHF. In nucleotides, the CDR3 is TGTGCCAGCAGTTACCAATCGGGCAATCAGCCCCAGCATTTT.

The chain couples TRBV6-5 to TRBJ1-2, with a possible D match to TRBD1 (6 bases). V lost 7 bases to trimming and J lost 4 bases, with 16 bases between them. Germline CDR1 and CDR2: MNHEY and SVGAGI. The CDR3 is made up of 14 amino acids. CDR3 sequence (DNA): TGTGCCAGCAACCTACAGGGAGCCGGCTATGGCTACACCTTC. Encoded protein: CASNLQGAGYGYTF.

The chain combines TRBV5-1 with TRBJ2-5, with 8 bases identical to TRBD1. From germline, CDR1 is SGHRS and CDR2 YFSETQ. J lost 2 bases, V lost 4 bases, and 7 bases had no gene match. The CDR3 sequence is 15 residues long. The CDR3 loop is CASSTQRTGQETQYF. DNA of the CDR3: TGCGCCAGCAGCACCCAAAGGACAGGGCAAGAGACCCAGTACTTC. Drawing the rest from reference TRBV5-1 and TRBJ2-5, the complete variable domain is KAGVTQTPRYLIKTRGQQVTLSCSPISGHRSVSWYQQTPGQGLQFLFEYFSETQRNKGNFPGRFSGRQFSNSRSEMNVSTLELGDSALYLCASSTQRTGQETQYFGPGTRLLVL.

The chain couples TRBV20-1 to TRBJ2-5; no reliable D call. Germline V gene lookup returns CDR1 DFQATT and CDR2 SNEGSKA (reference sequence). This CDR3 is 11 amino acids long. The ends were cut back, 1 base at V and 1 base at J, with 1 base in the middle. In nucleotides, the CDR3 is TGCAGTGCTAGAGTCCAAGAGACCCAGTACTTC. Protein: CSARVQETQYF.

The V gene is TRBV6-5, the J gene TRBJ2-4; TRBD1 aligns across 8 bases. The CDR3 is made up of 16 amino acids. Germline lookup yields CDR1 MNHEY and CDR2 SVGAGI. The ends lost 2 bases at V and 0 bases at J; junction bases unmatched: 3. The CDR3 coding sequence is TGTGCCAGCAGTTACGGGACAGGACTAGCCAAAAACATTCAGTACTTC. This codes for CASSYGTGLAKNIQYF.

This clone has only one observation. The CDR3 is CASSRRLAGGNEQFF. The CDR3 bases are TGTGCCAGCAGCCGTAGACTAGCGGGGGGTAATGAGCAGTTCTTC. The V call is TRBV7-3, the J call TRBJ2-1; 13 nucleotides align to TRBD2. In germline, CDR1 is SGHTA, CDR2 FQGTGA. This CDR3 has 15 residues. Losses at the gene ends were 5 bases for V and 7 bases for J; bases not matched to a gene: 5.

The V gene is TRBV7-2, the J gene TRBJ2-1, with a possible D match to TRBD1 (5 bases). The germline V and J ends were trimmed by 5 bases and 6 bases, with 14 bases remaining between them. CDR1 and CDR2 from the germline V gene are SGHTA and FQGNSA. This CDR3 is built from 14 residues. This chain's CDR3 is CASSPRVGRNEQFF. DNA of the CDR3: TGTGCCAGCAGCCCCCGCGTGGGGCGCAATGAGCAGTTCTTC.

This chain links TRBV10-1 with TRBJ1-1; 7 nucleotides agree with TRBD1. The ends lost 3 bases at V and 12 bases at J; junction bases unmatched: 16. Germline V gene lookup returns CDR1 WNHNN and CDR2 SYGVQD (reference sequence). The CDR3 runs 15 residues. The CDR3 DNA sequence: TGCGCCAGCAGTGACCGTACCAGGGGGATGATGTGGACTTTCTTT. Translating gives CASSDRTRGMMWTFF.

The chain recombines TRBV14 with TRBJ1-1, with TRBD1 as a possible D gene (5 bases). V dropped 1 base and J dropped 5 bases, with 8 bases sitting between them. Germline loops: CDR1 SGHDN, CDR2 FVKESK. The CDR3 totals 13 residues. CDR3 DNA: TGTGCCAGCAGCCAAGCAGGGAGAACTGAAGCTTTCTTT. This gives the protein CASSQAGRTEAFF.